Below are 29 T cell receptor beta chains sequenced from a single sample in a study of blood T cell repertoires in COVID-19. TCRdb's copy holds only in-frame clones and misses some; the assay was immunoSEQ multiplex PCR. The sample holds approximately 94,000 clones, approximately 87% seen once. Sequencing was carried out using peripheral blood. Receptor source: a human donor in a cohort sampled during active COVID-19.

This sequence joins TRBV7-9 and TRBJ1-5; 9 bases agree with TRBD1. Germline CDR1 is SEHNR and CDR2 is FQNEAQ (reference sequence). J gave up 0 bases and V 5 bases, and 11 bases lay outside the gene matches. The CDR3 runs to 18 residues. The CDR3 region is CASSLQTGGLYSNQPQHF. Written as DNA, the CDR3 is TGTGCCAGCAGCCTCCAGACAGGGGGTCTTTATAGCAATCAGCCCCAGCATTTT.

The chain is built from TRBV12-3 or TRBV12-4 and TRBJ2-5, with 7 bases lining up with TRBD2. The CDR3 consists of 12 residues. V dropped 8 bases and J dropped 4; count of bases not matched to a gene: 4. CDR3 in DNA: TGTGCCAGCGCGGGGGTAGGAGAGACCCAGTACTTC. Protein sequence: CASAGVGETQYF.

DNA for the CDR3: TGTGCCATTGCACAAACAGCTAATTCACCCCTCCACTTT. Its translation: CAIAQTANSPLHF. V is TRBV10-3 and J is TRBJ1-6; unclear D gene. The CDR3 contains 13 residues. The V end was cut by 9 bases, the J end by 6 bases, with 12 bases between. Per the germline V gene, CDR1 is ENHRY and CDR2 is SYGVKD.

The chain joins TRBV6-6 to TRBJ1-2; 7 bases agree with TRBD1. The CDR3 sequence is 15 residues long. Looked up from germline, CDR1 is MNHNY and CDR2 is SVGAGI (reference sequence). The junction had 10 bases not matched to a gene; V was cut back by 8 bases and J by 1 base. The CDR3 sequence: CASREQGWGNYGYTF. The CDR3 DNA reads TGTGCCAGCCGGGAACAGGGGTGGGGTAACTATGGCTACACCTTC.

The chain recombines TRBV3-1 (or the pseudogene TRBV3-2) with TRBJ2-1, with a tentative D call TRBD2 (5 bases). With 0 bases removed from V and 2 bases from J, the gap between germline ends came to 17 bases. Germline-derived CDR1 and CDR2 are LGHDT and YNNKEL (reference sequence). The CDR3 length is 18 residues. The CDR3 DNA is TGTGCCAGCAGCCAAGAAGGTTATTTCTCGACTACCTACAATGAGCAGTTCTTC. Amino acid sequence: CASSQEGYFSTTYNEQFF.

V usage is TRBV2 and J usage is TRBJ1-6; D ambiguous. V lost 4 bases and J lost 7, with 11 bases in between. CDR1 is SNHLY, CDR2 FYNNEI, per germline. CDR3 length: 14 residues. In DNA, the CDR3 is TGTGCCAGCAGTGTGTCCAGATACAATTCACCCCTCCACTTT. This encodes CASSVSRYNSPLHF.

The chain employs TRBV7-9 and TRBJ1-2, with 8 bases identical to TRBD1. Germline V lookup: CDR1 SEHNR, CDR2 FQNEAQ (reference sequence). This CDR3 is 15 amino acids long. Losses at the gene ends were 5 bases for V and 4 bases for J; bases not matched to a gene: 9. The CDR3 DNA is TGTGCCAGCAGCGCTACGGACAGGGAGAGCTATGGCTACACCTTC. As protein: CASSATDRESYGYTF.

This chain uses TRBV6-5 with TRBJ2-3, with D perhaps matching TRBD1 (6 bases). The CDR3 has 13 residues. Germline loops: CDR1 MNHEY, CDR2 SVGAGI. Trimming took 5 bases from V and 6 from J, leaving 12 bases between them. The CDR3 DNA reads TGTGCCAGCAGTCCTGGACAGTTTGATACGCAGTATTTT. Translation: CASSPGQFDTQYF.

V and J are TRBV5-4 and TRBJ1-5; D is undetermined. Germline V gene data show CDR1 as SGHNT and CDR2 as YYREEE (reference sequence). Trimming cost V 3 bases and J 3 bases, with 13 bases left between them. The CDR3 loop spans 15 amino acids. The DNA of the CDR3 is TGTGCCAGCAGCTCATCGACACGGCCCAATCAGCCCCAGCATTTT. Translating gives CASSSSTRPNQPQHF.

The rearrangement uses TRBV27 and TRBJ1-6, with 10 bases matching TRBD1. In germline, CDR1 is MNHEY, CDR2 SMNVEV (reference sequence). This CDR3 is 14 amino acids long. V shed 10 bases, J shed 9 bases, and the junction held 9 bases outside the gene matches. For the CDR3, the DNA is TGTGCCACCACTTACGGGACAGGGGCTTCACCCCTCCACTTT. Protein: CATTYGTGASPLHF.

This clone has a single count. This chain connects TRBV23-1 to TRBJ2-7; 7 nucleotides agree with TRBD1. TRBV23-1 qualifies as an ORF whose function is uncertain. J gave up 7 bases and V 2 bases, and 17 bases lay outside the gene matches. This CDR3 comprises 17 residues. CDR3 sequence (DNA): TGCGCCAGCAGTCAAACGTTCCGGTCAGGGGGATATCGTGAGCAGTACTTC. Translation gives CASSQTFRSGGYREQYF.

The chain couples TRBV6-6 to TRBJ2-1; TRBD2 matches at 9 bases. V dropped 5 bases and J dropped 1; count of bases not matched to a gene: 6. Germline CDR1 and CDR2: MNHNY and SVGAGI (reference sequence). The CDR3 extends over 16 amino acids. CDR3 amino acids: CASSRASGASYNEQFF. For the CDR3, the DNA is TGTGCCAGCAGTCGAGCTAGCGGGGCTTCCTACAATGAGCAGTTCTTC.

V is TRBV27 and J is TRBJ1-6; possibly TRBD1 for D (5 bases). The CDR3 is made up of 15 amino acids. V shed 6 bases and J shed 7 bases, with 16 bases lying between them. In germline, CDR1 is MNHEY, CDR2 SMNVEV (reference sequence). CDR3 sequence: CASRRGGPQNSPLHF. DNA for the CDR3: TGTGCCAGCAGGCGGGGGGGACCGCAGAATTCACCCCTCCACTTT.

The rearrangement joins TRBV5-6 to TRBJ2-3; 8 nucleotides agree with TRBD2. CDR3 length: 16 amino acids. V was pared by 4 bases and J by 0 bases, with 7 bases of the junction left unmatched. The germline gives CDR1 SGHDT, CDR2 YYEEEE. The CDR3 region has the DNA TGTGCCAGCAGCCCACGACTAGCGACTAGCACAGATACGCAGTATTTT. As protein: CASSPRLATSTDTQYF.

V and J are TRBV7-9 and TRBJ2-7; no definite D call. Germline CDR1 and CDR2: SEHNR and FQNEAQ (reference sequence). This CDR3 comprises 12 residues. The V end was cut by 4 bases, the J end by 4 bases, with 8 bases between. The CDR3 loop is CASSSQLYEQYF. CDR3 in DNA: TGTGCCAGCAGCTCCCAGTTATACGAGCAGTACTTC.

The chain employs TRBV10-3 and TRBJ1-2, with D unresolved. This CDR3 spans 13 amino acids. V was pared by 3 bases and J by 2 bases, with 7 bases between. Germline CDR1 ENHRY, CDR2 SYGVKD. Here the CDR3 reads CAISDAENYGYTF. The CDR3 DNA sequence: TGTGCCATCAGTGATGCGGAGAACTATGGCTACACCTTC.

This clone showed up just once. This chain connects TRBV6-5 to TRBJ1-5; a weak D match, TRBD1 (5 bases). The CDR3 runs 15 residues. Germline CDR1 and CDR2: MNHEY and SVGAGI. V was shortened by 4 bases and J by 5 bases, with 15 bases between the two germline ends. The CDR3: CASSSSGLRDQPQHF. For the CDR3, the DNA is TGTGCCAGCAGTTCCTCAGGGTTGCGGGATCAGCCCCAGCATTTT.

V gene TRBV7-2 combines with J gene TRBJ2-7; 7 nucleotides match TRBD2. Germline CDR1 reads SGHTA; CDR2 reads FQGNSA. The CDR3 covers 15 residues. With V trimmed by 0 bases and J by 7 bases, 9 bases remained unmatched. The CDR3 here is CASSLALRLAGEQYF. The CDR3 DNA reads TGTGCCAGCAGCTTAGCTCTGCGACTAGCTGGGGAGCAGTACTTC.

The chain uses TRBV7-8 and TRBJ1-5; no reliable D call. Trimming pared 3 bases from V and 3 bases from J, leaving 9 bases between. Looked up from germline, CDR1 is SGHVS and CDR2 is FQNEAQ. The CDR3 covers 14 residues. CDR3 in amino acids: CASSFTQDNQPQHF. The DNA for the CDR3 is TGTGCCAGCAGCTTTACTCAGGACAATCAGCCCCAGCATTTT.

The genes are TRBV14 and TRBJ2-3; the D is unclear. CDR1 is SGHDN and CDR2 is FVKESK in the germline V gene. The CDR3 loop spans 15 amino acids. Deletions cut 5 bases from V and 2 bases from J, with 14 bases between. CDR3 bases: TGTGCCAGCAGCAAAGTAGAGCGTACCACAGATACGCAGTATTTT. As protein: CASSKVERTTDTQYF.

This clone was detected once. The chain employs TRBV6-5 and TRBJ1-5; 8 positions agree with TRBD1. This CDR3 has 16 residues. The ends lost 4 bases at V and 2 bases at J; junction bases unmatched: 7. CDR1 is MNHEY and CDR2 is SVGAGI in the germline V gene. The CDR3 region has the DNA TGTGCCAGCAGTTCAGAGCAGGGGGCTGGCAATCAGCCCCAGCATTTT. It specifies CASSSEQGAGNQPQHF.

In this sample, this clone turned up a few times. V usage is TRBV19 and J usage is TRBJ2-1; D remains ambiguous. The ends were cut back, 5 bases at V and 0 bases at J, with 14 bases in the middle. Germline V gene data show CDR1 as LNHDA and CDR2 as SQIVND (reference sequence). The CDR3 is 16 residues long. CDR3 loop: CASSLPNKRSYNEQFF. DNA for the CDR3: TGTGCCAGTAGTCTGCCAAACAAACGCTCCTACAATGAGCAGTTCTTC. Drawing the rest from reference TRBV19 and TRBJ2-1, the complete variable domain is DGGITQSPKYLFRKEGQNVTLSCEQNLNHDAMYWYRQDPGQGLRLIYYSQIVNDFQKGDIAEGYSVSREKKESFPLTVTSAQKNPTAFYLCASSLPNKRSYNEQFFGPGTRLTVL.

The chain couples TRBV4-1 to TRBJ2-5; TRBD2 matches 9 bases. The tail of the sequence fits TRBJ2-7 better, so the J call may be wrong. Germline-derived CDR1 and CDR2 are MGHRA and YSYEKL. The length of the CDR3 is 15 residues. The CDR3 loop is CASSQLSSGAYEQYF. DNA of the CDR3: TGCGCCAGCAGCCAACTTTCTAGCGGGGCCTACGAGCAGTACTTC.

The J gene is TRBJ1-3, the V gene TRBV6-2 or TRBV6-3; D is uncertain. The CDR3 covers 11 residues. Per germline, CDR1 MNHEY and CDR2 SVGEGT. V gave up 6 bases and J gave up 11 bases, with 11 bases separating them. The DNA for the CDR3 is TGTGCCAGCAGCCCGGCCTTCCCCATATATTTT. The encoded protein is CASSPAFPIYF.

V and J are TRBV18 and TRBJ2-7, with 9 bases matching TRBD1. There are 14 residues in the CDR3. The trim removed 5 bases at V and 7 bases at J, leaving 9 bases unmatched. Germline values: CDR1 KGHSH, CDR2 LQKENI. The CDR3 DNA is TGTGCCAGCTCATTTGGACAGGGGAGTTTTGAGCAGTACTTC. Its protein is CASSFGQGSFEQYF.

The rearrangement links TRBV19 to TRBJ1-2; D not certain. The germline CDR1 and CDR2 sequences are LNHDA and SQIVND (reference sequence). This CDR3 has 13 residues. The V end lost 3 bases, the J end lost 1 base, and 6 bases lay between the germline ends. Here the CDR3 reads CASSILLNYGYTF. The CDR3 DNA reads TGTGCCAGTAGTATTCTCCTTAACTATGGCTACACCTTC.

The rearrangement joins TRBV29-1 to TRBJ1-2; 8 bases map to TRBD1. Germline CDR1 reads SQVTM; CDR2 reads ANQGSEA. The V and J ends lost 5 bases and 0 bases, in that order; junction bases with no gene match: 11. The length of the CDR3 is 16 residues. The CDR3 DNA sequence: TGCAGCGTTTCCACCCCAGGGGGCCCAGCTAACTATGGCTACACCTTC. It specifies CSVSTPGGPANYGYTF.

CDR3 nucleotide sequence: TGTGCCAGCAGCCGGGACAGTTTATATGGCTACACCTTC. Its protein product is CASSRDSLYGYTF. The chain couples TRBV5-5 to TRBJ1-2; TRBD1 matches 7 bases. CDR1 is SGHKS and CDR2 is YYEKEE in the germline V gene (reference sequence). Trimming at V came to 4 bases and at J to 5 bases, leaving 5 bases not matched to a gene. The CDR3 covers 13 residues.

This clone was seen just once. J is TRBJ1-1 and V is TRBV5-6; perhaps TRBD1 as D (5 bases). Looked up from germline, CDR1 is SGHDT and CDR2 is YYEEEE. Between the trimmed V and J ends, which lost 5 bases and 0 bases, there was a span of 23 bases. CDR3 length: 18 amino acids. The CDR3 spells CASSVERGPRRMNTEAFF. As DNA, the CDR3 is TGTGCCAGCAGTGTGGAAAGGGGCCCTCGACGAATGAACACTGAAGCTTTCTTT. Full variable domain (remainder filled in from reference TRBV5-6 and TRBJ1-1): DAGVTQSPTHLIKTRGQQVTLRCSPKSGHDTVSWYQQALGQGPQFIFQYYEEEERQRGNFPDRFSGHQFPNYSSELNVNALLLGDSALYLCASSVERGPRRMNTEAFFGQGTRLTVV.